The sequence of this T cell receptor beta chain was determined in a study of cytomegalovirus exposure and HLA in healthy donors. Study-wide results and limits: One variant, a missense change in DCLRE1C, was linked in a later analysis to TCR beta V- and J-gene trimming.

As for this clone: No antigen is known for it.

This CDR3 has 15 residues. Per the germline V gene, CDR1 is LNHDA and CDR2 is SQIVND (reference sequence). The V and J ends lost 4 bases and 0 bases respectively, with 12 bases between them. The PCR made use of 60 Vbeta and 13 Jbeta primers. The table came from immunoSEQ multiplex PCR; TCRdb's copy has only in-frame clones and leaves some out. The listing records some 160,000 clones. The sequenced sample consisted of PBMCs. The receptor was isolated from a man aged 25-45 years in good health and CMV-seronegative. The chain joins TRBV19 to TRBJ1-2, with D tentatively TRBD1 (6 bases). CDR3 amino acids: CASSTWTASNYGYTF. The DNA for the CDR3 is TGTGCCAGTAGTACCTGGACAGCCTCTAACTATGGCTACACCTTC.